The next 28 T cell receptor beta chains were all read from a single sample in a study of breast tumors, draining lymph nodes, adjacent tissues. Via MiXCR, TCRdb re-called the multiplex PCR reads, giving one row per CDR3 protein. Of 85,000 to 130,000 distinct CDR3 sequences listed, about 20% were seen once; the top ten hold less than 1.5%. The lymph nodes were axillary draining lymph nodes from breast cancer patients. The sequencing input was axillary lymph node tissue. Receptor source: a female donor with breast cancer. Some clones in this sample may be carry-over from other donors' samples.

The CDR3 protein is CASSMWGSTEAFF. In DNA, the CDR3 is TGTGCCAGTAGTATGTGGGGGAGCACTGAAGCTTTCTTT. The J gene is TRBJ1-1, the V gene TRBV19; perhaps TRBD1 as D (5 bases). From germline, CDR1 is LNHDA and CDR2 SQIVND (reference sequence). CDR3 length: 13 residues. V was pared by 3 bases and J by 4 bases, with 9 bases between.

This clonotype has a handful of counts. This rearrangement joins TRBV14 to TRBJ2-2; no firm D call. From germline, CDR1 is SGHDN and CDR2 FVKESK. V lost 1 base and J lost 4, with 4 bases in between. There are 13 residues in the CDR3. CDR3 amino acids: CASSQGATGELFF. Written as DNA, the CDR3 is TGTGCCAGCAGCCAAGGCGCCACCGGGGAGCTGTTTTTT.

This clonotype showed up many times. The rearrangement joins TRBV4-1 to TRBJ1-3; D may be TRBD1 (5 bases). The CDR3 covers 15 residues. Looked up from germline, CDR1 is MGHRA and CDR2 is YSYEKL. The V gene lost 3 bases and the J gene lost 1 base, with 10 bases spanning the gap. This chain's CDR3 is CASSQSAGSGNTIYF. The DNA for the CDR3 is TGCGCCAGCAGCCAGTCTGCAGGGTCTGGAAACACCATATATTTT.

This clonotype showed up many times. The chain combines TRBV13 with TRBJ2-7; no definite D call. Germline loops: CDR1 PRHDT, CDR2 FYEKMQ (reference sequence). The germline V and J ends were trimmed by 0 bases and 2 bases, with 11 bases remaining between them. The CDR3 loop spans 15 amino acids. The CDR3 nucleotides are TGTGCCAGCAGCTTAGGTTCTCGGGCCACCTACGAGCAGTACTTC. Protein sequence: CASSLGSRATYEQYF.

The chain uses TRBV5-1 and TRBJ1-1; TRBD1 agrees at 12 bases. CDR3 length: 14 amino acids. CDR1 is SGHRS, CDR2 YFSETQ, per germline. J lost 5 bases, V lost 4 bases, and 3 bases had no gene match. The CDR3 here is CASSRGQGATEAFF. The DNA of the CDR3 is TGCGCCAGCAGCCGGGGACAGGGGGCAACTGAAGCTTTCTTT.

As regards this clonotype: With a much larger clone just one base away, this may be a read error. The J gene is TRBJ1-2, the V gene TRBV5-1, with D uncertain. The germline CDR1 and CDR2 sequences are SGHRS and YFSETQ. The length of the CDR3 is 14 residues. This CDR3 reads CASGLVAGNYGYTF. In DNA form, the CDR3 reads TGCGCCAGCGGCTTGGTTGCTGGGAACTATGGCTACACCTTC.

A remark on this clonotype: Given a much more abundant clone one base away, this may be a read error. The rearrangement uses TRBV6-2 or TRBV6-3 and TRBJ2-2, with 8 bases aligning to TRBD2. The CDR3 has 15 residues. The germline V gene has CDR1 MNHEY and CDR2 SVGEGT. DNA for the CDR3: TGTACCAGTTCCAAGACTAGCGAGACCACCGGGGAGCTGTTTTTT. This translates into CTSSKTSETTGELFF.

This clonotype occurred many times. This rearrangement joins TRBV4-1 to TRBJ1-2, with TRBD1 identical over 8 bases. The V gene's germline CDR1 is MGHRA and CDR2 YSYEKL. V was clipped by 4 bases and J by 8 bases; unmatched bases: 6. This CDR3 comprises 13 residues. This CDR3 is CASSPGQGVGYTF. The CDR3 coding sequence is TGCGCCAGCAGCCCCGGACAGGGTGTGGGCTACACCTTC.

CDR3 nucleotides: TGTGCCAGTAGTACGAGGGCTGGGGCCAACGTCCTGACTTTC. Translated: CASSTRAGANVLTF. This chain uses TRBV19 with TRBJ2-6; perhaps TRBD2 as D (5 bases). CDR1 is LNHDA, CDR2 SQIVND, per germline (reference sequence). Trimming cost V 4 bases and J 2 bases, with 6 bases left between them. This CDR3 spans 14 amino acids.

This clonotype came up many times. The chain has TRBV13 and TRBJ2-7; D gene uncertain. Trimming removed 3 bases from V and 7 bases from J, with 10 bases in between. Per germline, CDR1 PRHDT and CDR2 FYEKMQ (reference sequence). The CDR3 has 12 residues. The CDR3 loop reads CASSFRMGEQYF. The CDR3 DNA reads TGTGCCAGCAGCTTTCGTATGGGGGAGCAGTACTTC.

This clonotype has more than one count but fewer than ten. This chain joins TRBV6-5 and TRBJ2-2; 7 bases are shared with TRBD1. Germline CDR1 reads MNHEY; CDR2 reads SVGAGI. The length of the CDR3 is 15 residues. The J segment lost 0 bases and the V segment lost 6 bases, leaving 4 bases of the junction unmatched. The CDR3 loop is CASRAGTANTGELFF. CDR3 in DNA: TGTGCCAGCAGGGCCGGGACAGCGAACACCGGGGAGCTGTTTTTT.

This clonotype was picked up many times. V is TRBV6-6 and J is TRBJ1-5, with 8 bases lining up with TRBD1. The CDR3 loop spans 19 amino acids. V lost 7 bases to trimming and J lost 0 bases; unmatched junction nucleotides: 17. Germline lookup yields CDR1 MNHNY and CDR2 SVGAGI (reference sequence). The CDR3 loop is CASKNNQGARSYSNQPQHF. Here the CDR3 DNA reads TGTGCCAGCAAGAATAATCAGGGGGCGCGGTCCTATAGCAATCAGCCCCAGCATTTT.

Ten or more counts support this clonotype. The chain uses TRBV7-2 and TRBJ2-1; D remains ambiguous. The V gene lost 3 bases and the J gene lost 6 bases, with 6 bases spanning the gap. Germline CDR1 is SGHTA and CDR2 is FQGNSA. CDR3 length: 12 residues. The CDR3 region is CASSFLVNEQFF. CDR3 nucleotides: TGTGCCAGCAGCTTTCTGGTCAATGAGCAGTTCTTC.

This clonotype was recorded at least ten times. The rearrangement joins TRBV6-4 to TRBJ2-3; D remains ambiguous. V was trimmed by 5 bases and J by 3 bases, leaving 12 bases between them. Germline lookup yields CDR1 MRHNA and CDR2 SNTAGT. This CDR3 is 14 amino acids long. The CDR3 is CASSISRATDTQYF. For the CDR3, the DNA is TGTGCCAGCAGTATTAGTAGGGCGACAGATACGCAGTATTTT.

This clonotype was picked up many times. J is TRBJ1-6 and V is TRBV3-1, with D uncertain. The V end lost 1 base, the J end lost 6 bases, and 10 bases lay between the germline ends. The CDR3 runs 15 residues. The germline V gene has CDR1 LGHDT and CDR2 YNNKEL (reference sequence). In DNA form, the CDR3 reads TGTGCCAGCAGCCAAGTAAGAGGGAGTAATTCACCCCTCCACTTT. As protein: CASSQVRGSNSPLHF.

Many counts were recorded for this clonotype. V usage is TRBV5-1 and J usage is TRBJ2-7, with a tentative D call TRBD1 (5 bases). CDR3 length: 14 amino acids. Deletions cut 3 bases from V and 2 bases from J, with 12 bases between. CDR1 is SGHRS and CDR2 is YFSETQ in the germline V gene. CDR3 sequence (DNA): TGCGCCAGCAGCTCTCAAACAGGACCCTACGAGCAGTACTTC. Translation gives CASSSQTGPYEQYF.

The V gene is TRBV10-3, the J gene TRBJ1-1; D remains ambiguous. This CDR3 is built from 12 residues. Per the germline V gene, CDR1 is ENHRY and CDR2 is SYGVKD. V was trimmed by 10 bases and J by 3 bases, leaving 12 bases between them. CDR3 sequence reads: CATSHSDTEAFF. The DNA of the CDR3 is TGTGCCACCAGCCACAGTGACACTGAAGCTTTCTTT.

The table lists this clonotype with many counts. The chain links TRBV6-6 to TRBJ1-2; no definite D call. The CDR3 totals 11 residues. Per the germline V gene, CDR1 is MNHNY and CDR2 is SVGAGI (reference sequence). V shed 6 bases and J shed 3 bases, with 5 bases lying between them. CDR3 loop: CASRTDYGYTF. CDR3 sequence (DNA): TGTGCCAGCAGGACGGACTATGGCTACACCTTC.

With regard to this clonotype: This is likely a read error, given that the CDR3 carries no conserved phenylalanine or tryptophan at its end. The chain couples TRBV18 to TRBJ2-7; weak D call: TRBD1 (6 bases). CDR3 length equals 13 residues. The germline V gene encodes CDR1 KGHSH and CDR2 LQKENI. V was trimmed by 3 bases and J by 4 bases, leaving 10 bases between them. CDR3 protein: CASSPTGTYEQYL. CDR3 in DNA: TGTGCCAGCTCACCGACTGGGACATACGAGCAGTACCTC.

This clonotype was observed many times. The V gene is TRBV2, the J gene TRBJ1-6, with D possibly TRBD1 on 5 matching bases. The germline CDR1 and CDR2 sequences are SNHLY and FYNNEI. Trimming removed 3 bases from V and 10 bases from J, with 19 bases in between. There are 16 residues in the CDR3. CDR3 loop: CASSDVLGAAGSPLHF. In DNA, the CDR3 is TGTGCCAGCAGTGACGTTCTCGGGGCCGCGGGCTCACCCCTCCACTTT.

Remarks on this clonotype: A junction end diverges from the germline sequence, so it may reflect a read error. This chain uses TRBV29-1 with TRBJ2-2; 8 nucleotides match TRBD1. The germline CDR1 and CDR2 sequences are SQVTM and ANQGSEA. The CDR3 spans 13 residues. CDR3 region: CGVVSGGSGELFF. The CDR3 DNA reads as TGCGGCGTTGTTTCAGGGGGCTCCGGGGAGCTGTTTTTT.

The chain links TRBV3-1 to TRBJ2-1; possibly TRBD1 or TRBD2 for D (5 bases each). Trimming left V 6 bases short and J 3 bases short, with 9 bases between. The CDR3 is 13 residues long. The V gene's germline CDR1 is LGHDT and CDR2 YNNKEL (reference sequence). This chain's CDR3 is CASRGDRYNEQFF. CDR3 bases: TGTGCCAGCAGAGGGGACCGCTACAATGAGCAGTTCTTC.

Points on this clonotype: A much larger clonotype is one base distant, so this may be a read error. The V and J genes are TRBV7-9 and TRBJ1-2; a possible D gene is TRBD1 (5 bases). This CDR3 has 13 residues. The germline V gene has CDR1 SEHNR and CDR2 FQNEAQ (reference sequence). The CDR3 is CASSAGTEYGHTF. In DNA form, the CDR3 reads TGTGCCAGCAGTGCCGGGACGGAATATGGCCACACCTTC.

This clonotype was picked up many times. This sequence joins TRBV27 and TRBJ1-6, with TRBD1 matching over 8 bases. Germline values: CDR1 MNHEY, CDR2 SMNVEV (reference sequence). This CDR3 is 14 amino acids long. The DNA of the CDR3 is TGTGCTACGAGAGATTGGACAGGGTATTCACCCCTCCACTTT. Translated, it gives CATRDWTGYSPLHF.

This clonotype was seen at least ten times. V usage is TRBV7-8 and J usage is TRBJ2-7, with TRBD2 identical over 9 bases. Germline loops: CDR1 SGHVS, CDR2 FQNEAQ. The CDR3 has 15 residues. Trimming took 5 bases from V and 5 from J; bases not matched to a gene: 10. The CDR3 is CASSRSGSLWDEQYF. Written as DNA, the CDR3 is TGTGCCAGCAGCCGTAGCGGGAGCCTCTGGGACGAGCAGTACTTC.

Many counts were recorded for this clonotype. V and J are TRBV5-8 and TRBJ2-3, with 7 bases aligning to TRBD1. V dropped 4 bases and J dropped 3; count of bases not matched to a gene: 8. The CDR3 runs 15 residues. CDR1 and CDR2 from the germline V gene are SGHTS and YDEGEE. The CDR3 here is CASSVRGFGTDTQYF. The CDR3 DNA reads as TGTGCCAGCAGCGTCAGGGGGTTCGGGACAGATACGCAGTATTTT.

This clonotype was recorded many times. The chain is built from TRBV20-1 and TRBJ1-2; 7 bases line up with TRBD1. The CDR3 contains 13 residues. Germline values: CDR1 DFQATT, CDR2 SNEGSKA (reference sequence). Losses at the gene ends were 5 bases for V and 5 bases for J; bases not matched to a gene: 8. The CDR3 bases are TGCAGTGCTCCCCGACAGGGTTTATATGGCTACACCTTC. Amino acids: CSAPRQGLYGYTF.

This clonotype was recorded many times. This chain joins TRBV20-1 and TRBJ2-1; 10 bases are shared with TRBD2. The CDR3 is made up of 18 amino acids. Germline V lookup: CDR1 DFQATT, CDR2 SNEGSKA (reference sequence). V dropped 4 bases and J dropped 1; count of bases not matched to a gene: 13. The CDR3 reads CSAKGGLAGVISYNEQFF. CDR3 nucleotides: TGCAGTGCTAAGGGGGGGCTAGCGGGAGTCATTTCCTACAATGAGCAGTTCTTC.